This TCR beta chain was obtained from a study of tumor-infiltrating lymphocytes in primary liver carcinoma (dated by TCRdb to the late 2010s). About the investigation overall: Of the five patients (three men and two women, aged 30 to 69 years), four had hepatocellular carcinoma and one had combined HCC and intrahepatic cholangiocarcinoma. TCRbeta repertoire sequencing covered roughly 35 specimens from 5 patients: around 25 tumor regions, 5 adjacent noncancerous liver tissues and 5 peripheral blood samples. Roughly 3.5 to 7.13 million productive TCRbeta reads were obtained per sample, and no significant difference in read depth was found between tissue types. The study combined TCRbeta repertoire sequencing, expression microarrays and whole-exome sequencing across five regions of each liver tumor, with adjacent normal tissue and blood. The five patients had tumors of stage T1-T3 N0M0, with maximum diameters ranging from roughly 4.2 to 10 cm. High reproducibility was observed for the technical replicate repertoires, with mean shared-clone rates roughly 0.92 and correlation coefficients above 0.95. What the research found in general, with its limitations: A significantly larger repertoire fraction was made up by the top 250 clones in tumors than in blood (p = 0.039). The study included only five or six patients, and the authors note findings should be validated in a larger study. Only the TCR beta chain was sequenced, which likely underestimates true repertoire diversity because unpaired alpha chains were not captured. Repertoire overlap was found to be higher between tumor regions (mean approximately 36%) than between tumor-adjacent (about 17%) or tumor-blood (around 15%) pairs, consistent with antigen-driven expansion. Because the samples were bulk and unsorted, CD4+ and CD8+ T cell repertoires could not be compared.

Total RNA and DNA were co-extracted without cell sorting from around 20-30 mg of bulk tissue using the AllPrep DNA/RNA mini kit. Between November 2015 and early 2016, a few patients in China with histopathologically diagnosed primary liver carcinoma had their tumors surgically resected. Chronic HBV infection was present in the patients, and the patients were treatment-naive at sampling. Each fresh piece of tumor and adjacent tissue was cut in two, with one half stored in RNAlater at -80 degrees C and the other half sent for histology. About this clonotype itself: What antigen it recognizes has not been identified. The junction does not match germline at one end; this may be a read error.

Including the terminal cysteine and phenylalanine, the CDR3 comprises 16 residues. Kept here is only the CDR3 DNA, which spans 48 bases and is read in frame from base 1. Starting from around 520 ng total RNA, TCRbeta-specific cDNA was produced by reverse transcription with a constant-region primer and ProtoScript II reverse transcriptase. TCRbeta libraries were built with three nested multiplex PCR rounds, a slightly modified ARM-PCR procedure. Multiplex TRBV1-TRBV30 forward primers and a Cbeta reverse primer were used in the first two PCR rounds, each of which was run for roughly 9 cycles. Sample barcodes and Illumina adapters were added in a final 25-cycle PCR with Deep VentR polymerase. Amplicons of 200-500 bp were gel-purified with a QIAquick gel extraction kit before sequencing. TCRbeta amplicons were sequenced on an Illumina HiSeq 2500 with 250-bp paired-end reads. On the study's bioinformatics: Trimmomatic v0.33 was used to quality-trim the reads, and FLASH v1.2.11 was used to merge paired reads so that full CDR3 sequences could be recovered. V, D and J germline segments were assigned to the rearranged TCRbeta sequences using MiGEC v1.2.1b. Clonotype statistics and Shannon-Wiener diversity indices were calculated with VDJtools v1.0.0. Except for diversity analysis, only the 250 most abundant clonotypes of each sample were used in subsequent analyses to reduce sampling bias. TCRdb reprocessing: public reads trimmed at Q25 with fastp, clones called with MiXCR, in-frame beta chains kept. CDR3 protein duplicates are merged, each entry listing the most common genes and DNA. These V and J calls originate from TCRdb's pipeline instead of the authors' own analysis. In this sample the table shows some 40,000 distinct CDR3 sequences, about 75% of which occur a single time. The ten largest make up more than 30% of the sample.

The source of this sequence is a man in his forties with primary liver carcinoma and hepatitis B virus infection. This receptor chain uses TRBV12-3 or TRBV12-4 and TRBJ1-3; the D segment could be TRBD1, given 5 matching bases. The source material was tumor-adjacent normal liver tissue. The sequenced DNA is TGTGCCAGCAGTTTAGTGGGGGAACTCTCTGGAAACACCATATATTTC. Translated, this gives CASSLVGELSGNTIYF.